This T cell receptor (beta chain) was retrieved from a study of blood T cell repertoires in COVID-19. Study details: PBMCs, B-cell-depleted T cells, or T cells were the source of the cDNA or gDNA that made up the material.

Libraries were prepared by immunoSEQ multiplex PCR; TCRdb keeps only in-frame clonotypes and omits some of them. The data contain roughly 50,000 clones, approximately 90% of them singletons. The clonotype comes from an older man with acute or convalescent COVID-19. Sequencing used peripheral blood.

The CDR3 sequence is CASSLDGATNEKLFF. In DNA, the CDR3 is TGTGCCAGCAGCTTAGACGGTGCAACTAATGAAAAACTGTTTTTT. The chain couples TRBV7-9 to TRBJ1-4; D unresolved. This CDR3 comprises 15 residues. Germline V gene data show CDR1 as SEHNR and CDR2 as FQNEAQ (reference sequence). V was pared by 1 base and J by 0 bases, with 6 bases between.